Listed here are 5 T cell receptor beta chains from one sample, sequenced in a study of blood T cell repertoires in COVID-19. Some clones are missing from TCRdb's copy, which holds only in-frame ones; the method was immunoSEQ multiplex PCR. The sample includes around 250,000 clones, about four fifths of them seen just once. The sequenced sample consisted of peripheral blood. These receptors all come from a man younger than 40 who had recovered from COVID-19.

This chain joins TRBV29-1 and TRBJ2-1; 8 positions agree with TRBD2. V shed 4 bases and J 10 bases; nucleotides not matched to a gene: 9. This CDR3 spans 13 amino acids. The germline V gene has CDR1 SQVTM and CDR2 ANQGSEA. The CDR3 reads CSVAGGALREQFF. In DNA form, the CDR3 reads TGCAGCGTTGCCGGGGGGGCCCTTCGGGAGCAGTTCTTC.

The V and J genes are TRBV28 and TRBJ2-3; tentative D call: TRBD2 (5 bases). CDR1 and CDR2 from the germline V gene are MDHEN and SYDVKM. The CDR3 length is 15 residues. Trimming cost V 3 bases and J 2 bases, with 12 bases left between them. CDR3 loop: CASSFRGRVTDTQYF. The CDR3 DNA is TGTGCCAGCAGTTTTCGGGGAAGGGTCACAGATACGCAGTATTTT. Supplemented by reference TRBV28 and TRBJ2-3, the full variable domain reads DVKVTQSSRYLVKRTGEKVFLECVQDMDHENMFWYRQDPGLGLRLIYFSYDVKMKEKGDIPEGYSVSREKKERFSLILESASTNQTSMYLCASSFRGRVTDTQYFGPGTRLTVL.

V is TRBV5-4 and J is TRBJ1-3, with D possibly being TRBD1 (6 bases). V dropped 4 bases and J dropped 4 bases, with 18 bases sitting between them. The CDR3 totals 16 residues. The V gene's germline CDR1 is SGHNT and CDR2 YYREEE (reference sequence). CDR3 residues: CASSPGGARGGNTIYF. The CDR3 DNA sequence: TGTGCCAGCAGCCCGGGAGGGGCCAGGGGAGGAAACACCATATATTTT.

This chain uses TRBV2 with TRBJ2-2; 8 positions agree with TRBD2. The CDR3 totals 16 residues. Germline-derived CDR1 and CDR2 are SNHLY and FYNNEI. J lost 5 bases, V lost 2 bases, and 7 bases had no gene match. CDR3 DNA sequence: TGTGCCAGCAGTGAAAGACGGGGGGGCCTAACCGGGGAGCTGTTTTTT. It specifies CASSERRGGLTGELFF.

This chain links TRBV12-3 or TRBV12-4 with TRBJ2-7; D may be TRBD1 (5 bases). The CDR3 is 13 residues long. Trimming pared 5 bases from V and 3 bases from J, leaving 11 bases between. The CDR3 DNA sequence: TGTGCCAGCAGTCCAGGGTCTGGCTACGAGCAGTACGTC. Translation gives CASSPGSGYEQYV.